This T cell receptor (beta chain) came from a study of prognosis after radiotherapy for stage I lung cancer. In the study overall: With a biologically effective dose of at least 100 Gy, radiotherapy took the form of SBRT split into 3 to 5 fractions. Therapy given concurrently with stereotactic body radiotherapy reached no patient.

Trimming took off 3 bases at V and 0 bases at J, with 8 bases between the two ends. Germline lookup yields CDR1 SGHAT and CDR2 FQNNGV. The CDR3 length is 14 residues. TCR beta CDR3 amplification from genomic DNA was performed by two-round multiplex PCR. Every TRBV and TRBJ gene had its own specific primer in first-round PCR. Second-round PCR used universal primers. TCRdb re-derived calls from the multiplex PCR reads in MiXCR, one entry per CDR3 protein. The sample includes approximately 15,000 distinct CDR3 sequences, around 41% of them seen just once. The sample consisted of PBMCs, taken before or after stereotactic body radiation therapy (not recorded which). The receptor was derived from a donor at least 50 years old with non-small cell lung cancer. This chain links TRBV11-2 with TRBJ1-2; D is unclear. The CDR3 DNA reads as TGTGCCAGCAGCTTTACAGACACTAACTATGGCTACACCTTC. Its translation: CASSFTDTNYGYTF.